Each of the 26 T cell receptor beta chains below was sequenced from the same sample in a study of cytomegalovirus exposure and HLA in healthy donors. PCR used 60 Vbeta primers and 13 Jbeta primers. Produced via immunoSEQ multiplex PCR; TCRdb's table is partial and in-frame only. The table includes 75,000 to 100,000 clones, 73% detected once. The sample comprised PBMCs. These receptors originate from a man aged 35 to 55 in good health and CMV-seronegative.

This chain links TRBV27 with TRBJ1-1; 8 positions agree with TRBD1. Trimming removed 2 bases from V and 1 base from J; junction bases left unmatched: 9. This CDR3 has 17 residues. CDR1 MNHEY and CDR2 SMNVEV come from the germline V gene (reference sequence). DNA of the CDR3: TGTGCCAGCAGTTTAATGCTGGCAGGGGGCCCGAACACTGAAGCTTTCTTT. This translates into CASSLMLAGGPNTEAFF.

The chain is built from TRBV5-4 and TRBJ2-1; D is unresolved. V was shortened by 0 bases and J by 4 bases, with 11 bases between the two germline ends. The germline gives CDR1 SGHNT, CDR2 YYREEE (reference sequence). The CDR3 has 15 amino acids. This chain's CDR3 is CASSLALIQYNEQFF. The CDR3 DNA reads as TGTGCCAGCAGCTTGGCCCTGATACAATACAATGAGCAGTTCTTC.

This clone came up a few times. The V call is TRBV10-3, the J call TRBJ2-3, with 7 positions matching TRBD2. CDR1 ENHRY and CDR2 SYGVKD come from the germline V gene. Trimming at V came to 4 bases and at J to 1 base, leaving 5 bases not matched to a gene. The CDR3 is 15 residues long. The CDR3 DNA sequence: TGTGCCATCAGTGCGGGGGGAGGGGGCACAGATACGCAGTATTTT. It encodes CAISAGGGGTDTQYF.

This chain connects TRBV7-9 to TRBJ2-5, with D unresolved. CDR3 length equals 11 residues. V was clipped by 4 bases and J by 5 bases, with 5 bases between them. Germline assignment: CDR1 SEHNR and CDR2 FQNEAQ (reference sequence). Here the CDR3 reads CASSYGETQYF. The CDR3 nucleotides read TGTGCCAGCAGCTACGGGGAGACCCAGTACTTC.

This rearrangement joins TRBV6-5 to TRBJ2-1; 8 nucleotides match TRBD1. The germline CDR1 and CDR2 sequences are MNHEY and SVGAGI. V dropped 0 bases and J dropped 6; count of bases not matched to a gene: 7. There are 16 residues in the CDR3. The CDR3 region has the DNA TGTGCCAGCAGTTACTCGACAGGGGAAGAGTTCAATGAGCAGTTCTTC. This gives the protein CASSYSTGEEFNEQFF.

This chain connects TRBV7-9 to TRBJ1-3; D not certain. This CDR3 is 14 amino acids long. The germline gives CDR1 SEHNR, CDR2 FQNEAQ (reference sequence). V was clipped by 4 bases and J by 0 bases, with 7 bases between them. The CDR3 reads CASSSRSSGNTIYF. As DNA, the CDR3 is TGTGCCAGCAGCTCGAGAAGCTCTGGAAACACCATATATTTT.

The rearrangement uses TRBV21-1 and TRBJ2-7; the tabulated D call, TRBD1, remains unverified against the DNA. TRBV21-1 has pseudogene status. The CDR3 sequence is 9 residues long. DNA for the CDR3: TGTGCCATCACCACCTCCAGGGATGTC. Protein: CAITTSRDV.

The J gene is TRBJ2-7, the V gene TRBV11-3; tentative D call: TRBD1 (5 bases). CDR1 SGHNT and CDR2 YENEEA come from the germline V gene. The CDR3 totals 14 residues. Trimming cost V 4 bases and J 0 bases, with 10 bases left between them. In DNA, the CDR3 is TGTGCCAGCAGCTCCGACAGAAGCTCCTACGAGCAGTACTTC. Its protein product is CASSSDRSSYEQYF.

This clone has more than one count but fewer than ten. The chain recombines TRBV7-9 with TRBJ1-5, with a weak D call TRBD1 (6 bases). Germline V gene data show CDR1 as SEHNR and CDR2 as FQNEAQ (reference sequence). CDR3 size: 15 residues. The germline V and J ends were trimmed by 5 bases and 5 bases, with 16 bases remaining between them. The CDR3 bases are TGTGCCAGCAGCCCCTCGGGGGGCGCGGATCAGCCCCAGCATTTT. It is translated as CASSPSGGADQPQHF.

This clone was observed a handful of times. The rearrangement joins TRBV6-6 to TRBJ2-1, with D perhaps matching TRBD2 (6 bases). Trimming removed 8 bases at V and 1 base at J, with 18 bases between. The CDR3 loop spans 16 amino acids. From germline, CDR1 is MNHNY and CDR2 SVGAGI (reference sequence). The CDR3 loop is CASLDTGTRSYNEQFF. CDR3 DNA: TGTGCCAGCCTCGACACCGGGACTCGTTCCTACAATGAGCAGTTCTTC.

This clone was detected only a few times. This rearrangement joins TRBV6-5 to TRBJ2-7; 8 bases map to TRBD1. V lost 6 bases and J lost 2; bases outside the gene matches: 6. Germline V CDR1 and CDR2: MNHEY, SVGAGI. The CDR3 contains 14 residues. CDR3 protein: CASRPYRGAYEQYF. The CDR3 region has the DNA TGTGCCAGCAGACCGTACAGGGGGGCCTACGAGCAGTACTTC.

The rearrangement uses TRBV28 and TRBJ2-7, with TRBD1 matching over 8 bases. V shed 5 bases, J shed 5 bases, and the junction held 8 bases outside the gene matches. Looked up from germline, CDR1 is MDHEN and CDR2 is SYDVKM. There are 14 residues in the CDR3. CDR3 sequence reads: CASSPWGQVHEQYF. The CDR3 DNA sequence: TGTGCCAGCAGTCCGTGGGGACAGGTCCACGAGCAGTACTTC.

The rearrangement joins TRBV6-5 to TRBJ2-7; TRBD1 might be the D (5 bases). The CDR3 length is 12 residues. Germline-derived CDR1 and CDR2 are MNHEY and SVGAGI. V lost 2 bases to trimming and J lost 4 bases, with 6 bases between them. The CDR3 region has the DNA TGTGCCAGCAGTTACCAGGGTTACGAGCAGTACTTC. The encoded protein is CASSYQGYEQYF.

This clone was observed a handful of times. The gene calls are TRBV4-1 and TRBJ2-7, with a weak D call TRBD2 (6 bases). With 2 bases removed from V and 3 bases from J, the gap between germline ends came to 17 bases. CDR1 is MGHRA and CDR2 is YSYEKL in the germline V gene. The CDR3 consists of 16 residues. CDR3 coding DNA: TGCGCCAGCAGCCAACTCCCCGGGAACGGGGGCTACGAGCAGTACTTC. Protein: CASSQLPGNGGYEQYF.

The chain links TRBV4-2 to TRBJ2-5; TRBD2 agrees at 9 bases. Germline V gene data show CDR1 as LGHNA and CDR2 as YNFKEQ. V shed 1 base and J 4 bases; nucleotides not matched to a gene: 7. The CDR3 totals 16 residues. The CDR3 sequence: CASSQGVASGAETQYF. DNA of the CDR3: TGTGCCAGCAGCCAAGGGGTTGCTAGCGGGGCAGAGACCCAGTACTTC.

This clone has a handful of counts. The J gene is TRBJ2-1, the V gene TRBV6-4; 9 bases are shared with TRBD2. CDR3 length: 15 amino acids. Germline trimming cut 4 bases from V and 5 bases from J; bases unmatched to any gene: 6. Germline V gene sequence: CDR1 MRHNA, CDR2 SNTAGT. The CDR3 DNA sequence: TGTGCCAGCAGTGCCTCGACTAGCGGTAACAATGAGCAGTTCTTC. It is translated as CASSASTSGNNEQFF.

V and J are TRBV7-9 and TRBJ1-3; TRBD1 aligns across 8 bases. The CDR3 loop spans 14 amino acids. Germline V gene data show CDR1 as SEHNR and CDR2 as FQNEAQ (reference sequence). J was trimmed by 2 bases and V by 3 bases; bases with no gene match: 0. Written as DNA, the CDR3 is TGTGCCAGCAGCTTGACAGGGGCTGGAAACACCATATATTTT. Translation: CASSLTGAGNTIYF. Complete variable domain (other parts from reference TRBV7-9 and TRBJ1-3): DTGVSQNPRHKITKRGQNVTFRCDPISEHNRLYWYRQTLGQGPEFLTYFQNEAQLEKSRLLSDRFSAERPKGSFSTLEIQRTEQGDSAMYLCASSLTGAGNTIYFGEGSWLTVV.

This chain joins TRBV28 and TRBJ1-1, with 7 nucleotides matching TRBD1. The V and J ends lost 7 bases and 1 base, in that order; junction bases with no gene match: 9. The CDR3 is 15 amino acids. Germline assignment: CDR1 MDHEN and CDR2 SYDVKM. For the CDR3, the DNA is TGTGCCAGCACTAGCAGGGGGAAGTGGAACACTGAAGCTTTCTTT. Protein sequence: CASTSRGKWNTEAFF.

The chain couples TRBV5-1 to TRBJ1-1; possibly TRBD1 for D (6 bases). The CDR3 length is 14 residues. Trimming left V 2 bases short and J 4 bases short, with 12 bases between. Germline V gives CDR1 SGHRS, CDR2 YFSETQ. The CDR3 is CASSLDRLVTEAFF. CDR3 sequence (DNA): TGCGCCAGCAGCTTAGACAGGCTGGTCACTGAAGCTTTCTTT.

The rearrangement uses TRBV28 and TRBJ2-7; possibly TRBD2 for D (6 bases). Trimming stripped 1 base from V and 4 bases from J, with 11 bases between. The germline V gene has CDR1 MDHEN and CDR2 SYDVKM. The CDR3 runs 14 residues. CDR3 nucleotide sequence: TGTGCCAGCAGTTTATCGGGTAGCGGATACGAGCAGTACTTC. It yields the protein CASSLSGSGYEQYF.

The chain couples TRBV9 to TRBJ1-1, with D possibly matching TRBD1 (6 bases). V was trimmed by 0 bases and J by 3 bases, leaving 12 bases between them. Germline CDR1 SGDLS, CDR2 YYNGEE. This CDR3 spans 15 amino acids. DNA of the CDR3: TGTGCCAGCAGCGTAGCTCCCTCAGGGGACACTGAAGCTTTCTTT. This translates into CASSVAPSGDTEAFF.

CDR3 in amino acids: CASSDGTSTDTQYF. DNA of the CDR3: TGTGCCAGCAGTGACGGGACTTCCACAGATACGCAGTATTTT. The chain combines TRBV6-6 with TRBJ2-3; TRBD2 is a possible D gene (6 bases). This CDR3 has 14 amino acids. Germline-derived CDR1 and CDR2 are MNHNY and SVGAGI (reference sequence). V was clipped by 5 bases and J by 2 bases, with 11 bases between them.

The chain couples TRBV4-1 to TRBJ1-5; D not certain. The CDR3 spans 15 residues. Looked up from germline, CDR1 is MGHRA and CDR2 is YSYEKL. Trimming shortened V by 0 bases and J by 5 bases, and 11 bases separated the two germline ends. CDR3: CASSQDFLSHQPQHF. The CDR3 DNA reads TGCGCCAGCAGCCAAGATTTCCTGTCTCATCAGCCCCAGCATTTT.

CDR3 amino acids: CASSYEEVPYNEQFF. In DNA, the CDR3 is TGTGCCAGCAGTTACGAGGAGGTGCCCTACAATGAGCAGTTCTTC. V is TRBV6-6 and J is TRBJ2-1, with D possibly matching TRBD2 (5 bases). From germline, CDR1 is MNHNY and CDR2 SVGAGI (reference sequence). With 2 bases removed from V and 2 bases from J, the gap between germline ends came to 10 bases. This CDR3 region has 15 residues.

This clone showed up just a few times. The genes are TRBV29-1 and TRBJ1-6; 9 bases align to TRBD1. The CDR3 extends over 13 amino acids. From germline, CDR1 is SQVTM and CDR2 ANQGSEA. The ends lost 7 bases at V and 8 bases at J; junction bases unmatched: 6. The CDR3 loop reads CSARRDRDSPLHF. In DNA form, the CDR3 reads TGCAGCGCCCGTCGGGACAGGGATTCACCCCTCCACTTT.

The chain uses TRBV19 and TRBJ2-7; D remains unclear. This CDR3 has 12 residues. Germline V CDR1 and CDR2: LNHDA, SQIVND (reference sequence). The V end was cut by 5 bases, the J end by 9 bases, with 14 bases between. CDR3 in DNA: TGTGCCAGTAGTGCCGGCTGGGCACGGCAGTACTTC. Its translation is CASSAGWARQYF.